This record looks at one T cell receptor (beta chain) sequence and its context. Its antigen is unknown. Assay used: immunoSEQ multiplex PCR; TCRdb lists only in-frame clones, some missing. Found here are 60,000 to 90,000 clones, roughly 81% of them singletons; the top ten hold 5%. The data originate from a study of OX40 agonist ivuxolimab in advanced cancers. Background on the study: The eligibility criteria allowed prior anti-PD-1, anti-PD-L1 or anti-CTLA-4 therapy, and 30% to 40% had some. Findings and caveats of the study: Clonal expansion was seen in CD4+ and CD8+ blood T cells by week 6 at 0.1 to 3.0 mg/kg.

V was pared by 6 bases and J by 5 bases, with 11 bases between. Germline V gene lookup returns CDR1 MNHEY and CDR2 SVGAGI. The CDR3 runs 12 residues. No patient had autoimmune disease or received systemic immunosuppression. This TCR was sampled from an adult with an advanced solid tumor such as melanoma, head and neck, liver or kidney cancer. V is TRBV6-5 and J is TRBJ2-7; D perhaps matches TRBD2 (6 bases). Sequencing used CD4+ or CD8+ T cells sorted from blood, obtained in a trial of the OX40 agonist ivuxolimab. CDR3 in DNA: TGTGCCAGCAGGCGGGGCATACACGAGCAGTACTTC. This encodes CASRRGIHEQYF.